The sequence of this T cell receptor (beta chain) was determined in a study of CD8 T cells in Susac syndrome. With random hexamers, roughly 0.45 to 1 ug RNA was reverse transcribed. Amplification of TCR beta CDR3 by immunoSEQ multiplex PCR spanned 54 Vbeta and 13 Jbeta. TCRdb re-analysed the immunoSEQ multiplex PCR reads in MiXCR, keeping a single row per CDR3 protein. The sample shows hundreds of thousands of distinct CDR3 sequences, about 85% of them seen only once. Notes on the study in general: The study recognized that its TCR sequencing and HLA analysis covered a relatively small number of individuals.

V gave up 0 bases and J gave up 1 base, with 11 bases separating them. Germline V lookup: CDR1 SGDLS, CDR2 YYNGEE. This CDR3 is built from 17 residues. This clonotype showed up just once. Antigen specificity is unknown. V usage is TRBV9 and J usage is TRBJ2-6, with no clear D. This sequence was found in a human donor with multiple sclerosis. Sequenced input: CD8+ T cells from PBMCs. In DNA, the CDR3 is TGTGCCAGCAGCGTAGGTGGCAGTTATTCTGGGGCCAACGTCCTGACTTTC. The encoded protein is CASSVGGSYSGANVLTF.